This T cell receptor beta chain comes out of a study of shared clonotypes between healthy human individuals. Germline V gives CDR1 MDHEN, CDR2 SYDVKM. The CDR3 extends over 13 amino acids. The V and J ends lost 6 bases and 2 bases respectively, with 11 bases between them. TCRdb's table, derived via immunoSEQ multiplex PCR, lists solely in-frame clones and lacks some. The sample comprises about 1.1 million clones, approximately 80% of which are singletons, and roughly 0.83% rests with the top ten. The authors divided CD4+ cells into CD45RA+ naive and CD45RA-negative memory subsets. What was sequenced was memory CD4+ T cells from PBMCs. Documented subset: CD45RA-negative fraction. This sequence was found in a man between 18 and 29 years old in good health. Some clones in this sample may be carry-over from other donors' samples. The gene calls are TRBV28 and TRBJ2-7, with D possibly being TRBD1 (6 bases). CDR3 sequence reads: CASRSGVTYEQYF. CDR3 bases: TGTGCCAGCAGATCAGGGGTTACCTACGAGCAGTACTTC.